A selection of T cell receptor beta chains follows, all from one sample in a study of cytomegalovirus exposure and HLA in healthy donors. Libraries were prepared by immunoSEQ multiplex PCR; TCRdb keeps only in-frame clonotypes and omits some of them. Counted here are 95,000 to 150,000 clones, just over 65% occurring once; the ten biggest clones make up less than 2%. Source material: PBMCs. The receptors were sampled from a man between 18 and 35 years old in good health and CMV-seronegative. Both conserved end residues are part of each CDR3. The D gene is left open where the match is weak. The size entry is marked missing in some rows and otherwise reads once, few, many or a size class.

>TRBV28|NA|NA|TRBJ1-1
CASRGGRATEAFF
TGTGCCAGCAGGGGGGGGAGGGCCACTGAAGCTTTCTTT
>TRBV9|NA|once|TRBJ2-3
CASSPQSTREDTQYF
TGTGCCAGCAGCCCCCAATCCACCAGGGAAGATACGCAGTATTTT
>TRBV5-6|NA|once|TRBJ1-1
CASSSIWPDTEAFF
TGTGCCAGCAGCTCCATTTGGCCCGACACTGAAGCTTTCTTT
>TRBV7-3|NA|NA|TRBJ1-1
CASSLRAQGEAFF
TGTGCCAGCAGCTTAAGGGCCCAGGGTGAAGCTTTCTTT
>TRBV28|NA|NA|TRBJ1-2
CASSSLTRGALNYGYTF
TGTGCCAGCAGTTCCCTGACGCGGGGGGCTCTTAACTATGGCTACACCTTC
>TRBV30|TRBD1|NA|TRBJ2-3
CAWSPGQGADTQYF
TGTGCCTGGAGTCCGGGACAGGGGGCAGATACGCAGTATTTT
>TRBV2|TRBD2|NA|TRBJ2-3
CASSGGTSGGPRTQYF
TGTGCCAGCAGTGGGGGGACTAGCGGGGGGCCCAGGACGCAGTATTTT
>TRBV28|TRBD1|NA|TRBJ2-2
CASSIQGALGELFF
TGTGCCAGCAGCATACAGGGGGCGCTCGGGGAGCTGTTTTTT
>TRBV4-1|NA|NA|TRBJ1-2
CASSQRGIFGYTF
TGCGCCAGCAGCCAAAGAGGCATATTCGGCTACACCTTC
>TRBV5-1|NA|few|TRBJ2-7
CASSLRSERLYEQYF
TGCGCCAGCAGCTTACGTAGCGAAAGGCTCTACGAGCAGTACTTC
>TRBV19|TRBD2|NA|TRBJ2-5
CASSEPGLAQETQYF
TGTGCCAGTAGTGAACCGGGACTAGCACAAGAGACCCAGTACTTC
>TRBV7-9|TRBD1|once|TRBJ2-7
CASSASGTGGYEQYF
TGTGCCAGCAGCGCCTCCGGGACAGGGGGATACGAGCAGTACTTC
>TRBV7-2|TRBD2|NA|TRBJ2-7
CASSLGLAGAYEQYF
TGTGCCAGCAGCTTGGGACTAGCGGGAGCCTACGAGCAGTACTTC
>TRBV6-5|TRBD2|few|TRBJ2-7
CASRTTGGQGEQYF
TGTGCCAGCAGGACTACGGGAGGGCAAGGCGAGCAGTACTTC
>TRBV5-5|NA|NA|TRBJ1-4
CASSWGLTNEKLFF
TGTGCCAGCAGCTGGGGGCTAACTAATGAAAAACTGTTTTTT
>TRBV27|TRBD1|NA|TRBJ1-1
CASSRDRGRDTEAFF
TGTGCCAGCAGCCGCGACAGGGGAAGGGACACTGAAGCTTTCTTT
>TRBV7-9|NA|few|TRBJ2-1
CASRMLSNEQFF
TGTGCCAGCAGGATGTTGAGCAATGAGCAGTTCTTC
>TRBV28|NA|NA|TRBJ1-5
CASSSTFGQPQHF
TGTGCCAGCAGTTCAACCTTCGGTCAGCCCCAGCATTTT
>TRBV10-2|NA|once|TRBJ2-6
CASSYLTGTNVLTF
TGCGCCAGCAGTTATCTGACAGGAACCAACGTCCTGACTTTC
>TRBV9|NA|NA|TRBJ1-4
CASSANNRAVGEKLFF
TGTGCCAGCAGCGCAAACAACAGGGCAGTAGGTGAAAAACTGTTTTTT
>TRBV6-5|TRBD2|NA|TRBJ2-7
CASSYWAGVGEQYF
TGTGCCAGCAGTTACTGGGCGGGAGTCGGCGAGCAGTACTTC
>TRBV7-9|TRBD1|NA|TRBJ1-2
CASSQGTVHGYTF
TGTGCCAGCAGCCAGGGGACAGTCCATGGCTACACCTTC
>TRBV25-1|NA|NA|TRBJ2-7
CASSEPDTSGTYEQYF
TGTGCCAGCAGTGAACCGGACACTTCTGGAACCTACGAGCAGTACTTC
>TRBV27|TRBD2|NA|TRBJ2-3
CASSFLAGLTDTQYF
TGTGCCAGCAGTTTTCTAGCGGGCCTCACAGATACGCAGTATTTT
>TRBV4-2|TRBD2|NA|TRBJ2-1
CASSPLGGGDGPYNEQFF
TGTGCCAGCAGCCCCCTCGGCGGGGGTGACGGCCCCTACAATGAGCAGTTCTTC
>TRBV2|TRBD2|medium-sized|TRBJ2-1
CASSSSGGDNEQFF
TGTGCCAGCAGTTCTAGCGGGGGGGACAATGAGCAGTTCTTC
>TRBV9|NA|once|TRBJ2-7
CASSASGEQYF
TGTGCCAGCAGCGCCAGCGGGGAGCAGTACTTC
>TRBV5-1|TRBD2|NA|TRBJ2-1
CASSLEAGGRPEQFF
TGCGCCAGCAGCCTAGAAGCGGGAGGGCGACCTGAGCAGTTCTTC
>TRBV27|TRBD2|NA|TRBJ2-2
CASSQGLAGVGELFF
TGTGCCAGCAGCCAAGGACTAGCGGGAGTCGGGGAGCTGTTTTTT
>TRBV27|NA|NA|TRBJ2-7
CASSLSRSYEQYF
TGTGCCAGCAGTTTATCCAGATCCTACGAGCAGTACTTC
>TRBV27|TRBD1|once|TRBJ1-5
CASTFGGGDYQPQHF
TGTGCCAGCACCTTCGGAGGGGGCGACTATCAGCCCCAGCATTTT